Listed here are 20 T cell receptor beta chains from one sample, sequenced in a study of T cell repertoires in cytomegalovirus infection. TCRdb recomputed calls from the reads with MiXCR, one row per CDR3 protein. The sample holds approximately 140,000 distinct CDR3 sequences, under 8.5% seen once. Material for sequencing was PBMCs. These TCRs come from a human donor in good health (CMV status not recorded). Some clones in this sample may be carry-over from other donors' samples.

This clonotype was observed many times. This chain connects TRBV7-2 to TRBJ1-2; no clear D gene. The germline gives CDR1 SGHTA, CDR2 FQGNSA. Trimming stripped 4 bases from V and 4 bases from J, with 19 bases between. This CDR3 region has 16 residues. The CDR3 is CASSSPPPQAVYGYTF. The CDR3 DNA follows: TGTGCCAGCAGCTCCCCCCCCCCCCAGGCGGTCTATGGCTACACCTTC.

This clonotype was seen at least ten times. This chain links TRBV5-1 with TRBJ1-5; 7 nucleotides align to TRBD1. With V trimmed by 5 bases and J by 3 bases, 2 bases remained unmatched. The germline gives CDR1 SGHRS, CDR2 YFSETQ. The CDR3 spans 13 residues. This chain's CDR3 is CASRTGPNQPQHF. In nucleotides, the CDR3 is TGCGCCAGCAGGACAGGGCCCAATCAGCCCCAGCATTTT.

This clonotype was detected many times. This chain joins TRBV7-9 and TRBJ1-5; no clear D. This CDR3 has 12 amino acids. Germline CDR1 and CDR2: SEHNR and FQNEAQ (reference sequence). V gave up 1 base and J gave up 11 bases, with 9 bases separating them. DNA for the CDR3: TGTGCCAGCAGCTTAGATCCCCATTCCCAGCATTTT. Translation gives CASSLDPHSQHF.

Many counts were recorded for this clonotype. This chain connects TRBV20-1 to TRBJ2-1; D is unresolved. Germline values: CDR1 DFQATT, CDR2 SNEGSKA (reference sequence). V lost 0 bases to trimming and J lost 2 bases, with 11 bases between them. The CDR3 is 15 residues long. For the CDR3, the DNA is TGCAGTGCTAGAGATCTGGGTCAGGCCTACAATGAGCAGTTCTTC. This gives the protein CSARDLGQAYNEQFF.

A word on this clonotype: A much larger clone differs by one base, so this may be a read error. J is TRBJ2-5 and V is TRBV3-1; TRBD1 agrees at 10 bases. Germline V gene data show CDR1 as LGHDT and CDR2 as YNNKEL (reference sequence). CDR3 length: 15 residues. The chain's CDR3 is CASSQWTGGEETQCF. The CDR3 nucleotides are TGTGCCAGCAGCCAATGGACAGGGGGTGAGGAGACCCAGTGCTTC.

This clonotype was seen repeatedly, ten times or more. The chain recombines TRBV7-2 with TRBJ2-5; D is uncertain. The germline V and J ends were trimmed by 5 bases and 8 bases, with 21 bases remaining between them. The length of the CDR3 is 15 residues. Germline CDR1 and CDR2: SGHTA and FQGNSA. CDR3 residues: CASSLGLTARETQYF. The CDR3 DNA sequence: TGTGCCAGCAGCCTGGGCCTGACCGCCAGAGAAACCCAGTACTTC.

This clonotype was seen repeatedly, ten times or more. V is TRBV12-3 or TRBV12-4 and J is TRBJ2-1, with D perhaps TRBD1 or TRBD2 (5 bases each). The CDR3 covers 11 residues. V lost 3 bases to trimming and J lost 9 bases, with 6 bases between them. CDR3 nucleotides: TGTGCCAGCAGTTTGGGGGTTGAGCAGTTCTTC. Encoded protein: CASSLGVEQFF.

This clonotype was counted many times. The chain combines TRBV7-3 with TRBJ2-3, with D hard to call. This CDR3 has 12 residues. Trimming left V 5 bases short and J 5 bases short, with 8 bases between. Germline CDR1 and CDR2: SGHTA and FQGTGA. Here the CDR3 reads CASSRPGDTQYF. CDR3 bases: TGTGCCAGCAGCCGACCCGGAGATACGCAGTATTTT.

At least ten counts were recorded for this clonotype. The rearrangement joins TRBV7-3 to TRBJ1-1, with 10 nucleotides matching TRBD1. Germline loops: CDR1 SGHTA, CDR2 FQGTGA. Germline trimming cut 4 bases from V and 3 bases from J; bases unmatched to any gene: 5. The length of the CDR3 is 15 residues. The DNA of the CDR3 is TGTGCCAGCAGCTCAACCGGGACAGGGGACACTGAAGCTTTCTTT. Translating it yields CASSSTGTGDTEAFF.

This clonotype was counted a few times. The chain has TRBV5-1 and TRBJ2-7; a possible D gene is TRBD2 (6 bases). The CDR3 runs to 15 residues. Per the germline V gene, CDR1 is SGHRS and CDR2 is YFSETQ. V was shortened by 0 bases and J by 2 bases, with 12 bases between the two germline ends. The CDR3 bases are TGCGCCAGCAGCTTGGCCGGGGGTCCAACCTACGAGCAGTACTTC. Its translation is CASSLAGGPTYEQYF.

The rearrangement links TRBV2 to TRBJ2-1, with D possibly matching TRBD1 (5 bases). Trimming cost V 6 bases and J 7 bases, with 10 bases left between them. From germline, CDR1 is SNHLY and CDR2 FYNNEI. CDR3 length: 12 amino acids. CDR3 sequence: CASSPDSNEQFF. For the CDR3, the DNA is TGTGCCAGCAGCCCCGACAGTAATGAGCAGTTCTTC.

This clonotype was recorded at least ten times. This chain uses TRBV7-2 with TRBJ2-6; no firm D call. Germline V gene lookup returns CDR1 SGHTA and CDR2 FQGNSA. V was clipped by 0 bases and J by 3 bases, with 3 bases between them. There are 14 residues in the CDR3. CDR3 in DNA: TGTGCCAGCAGCTTAGCCGGTGGGGCCAACGTCCTGACTTTC. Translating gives CASSLAGGANVLTF.

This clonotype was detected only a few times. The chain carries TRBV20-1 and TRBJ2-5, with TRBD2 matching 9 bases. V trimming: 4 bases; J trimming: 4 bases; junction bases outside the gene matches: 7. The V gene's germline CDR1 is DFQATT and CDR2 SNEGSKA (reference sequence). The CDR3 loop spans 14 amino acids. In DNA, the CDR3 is TGCAGTGCTACGATTAGCGGGGGTGGAGAGACCCAGTACTTC. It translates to CSATISGGGETQYF.

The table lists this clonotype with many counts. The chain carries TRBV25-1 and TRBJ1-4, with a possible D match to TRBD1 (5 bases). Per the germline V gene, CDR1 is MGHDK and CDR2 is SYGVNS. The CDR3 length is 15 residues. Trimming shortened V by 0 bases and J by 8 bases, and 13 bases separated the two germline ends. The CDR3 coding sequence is TGTGCCAGCAGTGAATATGCCCAGGGTGGAGAAAAACTGTTTTTT. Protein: CASSEYAQGGEKLFF.

The CDR3 coding sequence is TGCAGCGTTGAGCCAAATGGGGCAGAGACCCAGTACTTC. Residues: CSVEPNGAETQYF. V is TRBV29-1 and J is TRBJ2-5; the D gene is possibly TRBD1 (5 bases). This CDR3 is 13 amino acids long. CDR1 and CDR2 from the germline V gene are SQVTM and ANQGSEA. Trimming stripped 3 bases from V and 4 bases from J, with 12 bases between.

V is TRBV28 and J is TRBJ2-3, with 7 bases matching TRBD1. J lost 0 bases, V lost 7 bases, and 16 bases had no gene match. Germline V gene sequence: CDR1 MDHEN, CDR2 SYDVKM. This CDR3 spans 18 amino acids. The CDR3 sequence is CASTPKGGFTPSTDTQYF. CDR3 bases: TGTGCCAGCACCCCTAAAGGGGGCTTTACCCCTAGCACAGATACGCAGTATTTT.

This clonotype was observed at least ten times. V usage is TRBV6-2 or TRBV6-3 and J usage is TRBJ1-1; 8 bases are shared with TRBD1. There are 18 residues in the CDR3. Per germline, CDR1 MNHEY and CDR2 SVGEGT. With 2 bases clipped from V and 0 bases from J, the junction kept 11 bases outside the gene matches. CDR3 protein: CASSYAWDRWAMNTEAFF. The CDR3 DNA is TGTGCCAGCAGTTACGCCTGGGACAGGTGGGCTATGAACACTGAAGCTTTCTTT.

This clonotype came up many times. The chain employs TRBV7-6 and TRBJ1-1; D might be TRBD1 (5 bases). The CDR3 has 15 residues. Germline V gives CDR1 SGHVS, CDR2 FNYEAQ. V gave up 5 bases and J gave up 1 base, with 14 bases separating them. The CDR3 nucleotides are TGTGCCAGCAGCCGAGGGGCGGCCTGGAACACTGAAGCTTTCTTT. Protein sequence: CASSRGAAWNTEAFF.

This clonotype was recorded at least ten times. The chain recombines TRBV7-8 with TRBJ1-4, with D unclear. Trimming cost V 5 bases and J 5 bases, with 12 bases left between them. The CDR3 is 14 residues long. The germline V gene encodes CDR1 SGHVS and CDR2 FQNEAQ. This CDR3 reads CASSPRRLNEKLFF. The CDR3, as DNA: TGTGCCAGCAGCCCCCGCAGACTAAATGAAAAACTGTTTTTT.

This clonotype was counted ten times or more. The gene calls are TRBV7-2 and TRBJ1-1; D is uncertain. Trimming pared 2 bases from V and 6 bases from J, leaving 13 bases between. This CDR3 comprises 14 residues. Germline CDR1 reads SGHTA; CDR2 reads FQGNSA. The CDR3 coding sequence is TGTGCCAGCAGCTTAAAGAGGTGGGGAGCTGAAGCTTTCTTT. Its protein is CASSLKRWGAEAFF.